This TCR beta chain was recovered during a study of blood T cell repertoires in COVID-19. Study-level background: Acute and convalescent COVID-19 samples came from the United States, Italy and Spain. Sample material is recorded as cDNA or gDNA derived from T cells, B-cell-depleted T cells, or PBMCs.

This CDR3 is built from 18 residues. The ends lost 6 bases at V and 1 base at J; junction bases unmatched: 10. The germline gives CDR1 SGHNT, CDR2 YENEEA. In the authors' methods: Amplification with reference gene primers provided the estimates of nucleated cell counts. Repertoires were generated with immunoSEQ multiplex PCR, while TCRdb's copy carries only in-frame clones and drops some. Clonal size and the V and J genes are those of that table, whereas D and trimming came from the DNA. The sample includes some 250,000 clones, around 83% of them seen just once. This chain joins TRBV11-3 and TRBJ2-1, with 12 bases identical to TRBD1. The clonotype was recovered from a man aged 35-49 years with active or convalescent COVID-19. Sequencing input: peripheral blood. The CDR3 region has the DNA TGTGCCAGCAGTCCCGGGACAGGGGGCGATTGGTCCTACAATGAGCAGTTCTTC. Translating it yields CASSPGTGGDWSYNEQFF.